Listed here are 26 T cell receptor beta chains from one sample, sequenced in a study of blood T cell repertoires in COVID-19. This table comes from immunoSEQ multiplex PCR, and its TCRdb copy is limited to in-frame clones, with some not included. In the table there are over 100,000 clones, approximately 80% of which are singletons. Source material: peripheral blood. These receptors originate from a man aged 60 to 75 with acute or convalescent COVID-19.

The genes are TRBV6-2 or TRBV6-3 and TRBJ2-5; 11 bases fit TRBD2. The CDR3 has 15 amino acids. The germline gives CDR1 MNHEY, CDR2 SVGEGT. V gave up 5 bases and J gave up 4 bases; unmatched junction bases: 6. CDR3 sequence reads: CASSGVSGRGETQYF. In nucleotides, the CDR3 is TGTGCCAGCAGTGGCGTTAGCGGGAGGGGAGAGACCCAGTACTTC.

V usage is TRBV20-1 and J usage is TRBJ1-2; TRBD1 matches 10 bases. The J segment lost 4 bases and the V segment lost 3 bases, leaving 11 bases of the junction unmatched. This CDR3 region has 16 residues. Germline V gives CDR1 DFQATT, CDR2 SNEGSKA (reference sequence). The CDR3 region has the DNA TGCAGTGCTAGTGGGACAGGGGAACTTCGGAGCTATGGCTACACCTTC. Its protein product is CSASGTGELRSYGYTF.

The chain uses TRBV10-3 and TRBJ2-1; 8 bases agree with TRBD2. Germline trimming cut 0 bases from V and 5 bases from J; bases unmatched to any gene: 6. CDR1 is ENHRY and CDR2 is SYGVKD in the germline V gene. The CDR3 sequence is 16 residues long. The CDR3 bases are TGTGCCATCAGTGAGTCGACCGGGAGGGCCAACAATGAGCAGTTCTTC. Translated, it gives CAISESTGRANNEQFF.

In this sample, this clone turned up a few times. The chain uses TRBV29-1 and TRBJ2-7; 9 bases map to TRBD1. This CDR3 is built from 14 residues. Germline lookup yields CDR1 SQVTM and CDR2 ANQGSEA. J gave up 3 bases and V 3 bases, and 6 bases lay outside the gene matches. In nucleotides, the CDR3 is TGCAGCGTTGAGACAGGGGGGTCTGACTACGAGCAGTACTTC. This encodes CSVETGGSDYEQYF.

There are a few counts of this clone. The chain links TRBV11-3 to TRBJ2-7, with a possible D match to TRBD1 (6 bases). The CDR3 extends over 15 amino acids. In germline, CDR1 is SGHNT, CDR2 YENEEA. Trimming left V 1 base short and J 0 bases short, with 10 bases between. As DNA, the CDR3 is TGTGCCAGCAGCTTAGGCAGGGGCGACTCCTACGAGCAGTACTTC. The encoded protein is CASSLGRGDSYEQYF.

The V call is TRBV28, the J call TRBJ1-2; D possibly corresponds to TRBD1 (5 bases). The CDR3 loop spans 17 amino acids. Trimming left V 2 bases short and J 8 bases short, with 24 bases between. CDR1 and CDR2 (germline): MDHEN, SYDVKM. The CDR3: CASSLRAAGVAPAGYTF. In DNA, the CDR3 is TGTGCCAGCAGTTTAAGGGCAGCGGGGGTCGCCCCGGCCGGCTACACCTTC.

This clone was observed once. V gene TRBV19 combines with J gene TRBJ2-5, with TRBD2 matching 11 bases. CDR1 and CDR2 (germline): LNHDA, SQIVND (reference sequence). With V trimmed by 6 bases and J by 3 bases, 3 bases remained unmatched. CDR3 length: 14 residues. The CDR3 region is CASSPTSGEETQYF. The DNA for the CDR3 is TGTGCCAGTAGCCCGACTAGCGGGGAAGAGACCCAGTACTTC.

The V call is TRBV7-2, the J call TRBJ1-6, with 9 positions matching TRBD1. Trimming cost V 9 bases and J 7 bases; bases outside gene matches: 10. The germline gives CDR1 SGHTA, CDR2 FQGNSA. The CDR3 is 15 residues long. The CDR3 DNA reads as TGTGCCAGTGGACAGGGGATGGTGCGGAATTCACCCCTCCACTTT. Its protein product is CASGQGMVRNSPLHF. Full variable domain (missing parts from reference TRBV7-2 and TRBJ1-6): GAGVSQSPSNKVTEKGKDVELRCDPISGHTALYWYRQSLGQGLEFLIYFQGNSAPDKSGLPSDRFSAERTGGSVSTLTIQRTQQEDSAVYLCASGQGMVRNSPLHFGNGTRLTVT.

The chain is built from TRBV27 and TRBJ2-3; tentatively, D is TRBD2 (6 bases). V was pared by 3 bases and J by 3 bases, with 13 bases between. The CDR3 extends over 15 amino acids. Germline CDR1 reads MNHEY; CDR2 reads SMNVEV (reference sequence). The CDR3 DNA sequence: TGTGCCAGCAGTTTGGGCGAAGGGAGGACAGATACGCAGTATTTT. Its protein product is CASSLGEGRTDTQYF.

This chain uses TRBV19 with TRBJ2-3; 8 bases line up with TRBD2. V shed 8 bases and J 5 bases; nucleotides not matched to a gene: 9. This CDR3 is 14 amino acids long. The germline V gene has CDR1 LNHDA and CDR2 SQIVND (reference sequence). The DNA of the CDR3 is TGTGCCAGTGACCAGCGGGGGTCCGGAGATACGCAGTATTTT. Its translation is CASDQRGSGDTQYF.

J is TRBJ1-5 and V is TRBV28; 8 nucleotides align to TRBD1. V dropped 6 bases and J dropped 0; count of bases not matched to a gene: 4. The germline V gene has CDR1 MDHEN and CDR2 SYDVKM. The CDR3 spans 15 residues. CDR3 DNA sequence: TGTGCCAGCAGGAGGACAGGGATTAGCAATCAGCCCCAGCATTTT. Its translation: CASRRTGISNQPQHF.

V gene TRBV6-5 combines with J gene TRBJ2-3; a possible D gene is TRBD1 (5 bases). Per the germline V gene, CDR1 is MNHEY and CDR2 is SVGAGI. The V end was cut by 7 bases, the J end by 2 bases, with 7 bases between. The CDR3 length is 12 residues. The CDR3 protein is CASIRDTDTQYF. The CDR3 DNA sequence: TGTGCCAGCATCAGGGACACAGATACGCAGTATTTT.

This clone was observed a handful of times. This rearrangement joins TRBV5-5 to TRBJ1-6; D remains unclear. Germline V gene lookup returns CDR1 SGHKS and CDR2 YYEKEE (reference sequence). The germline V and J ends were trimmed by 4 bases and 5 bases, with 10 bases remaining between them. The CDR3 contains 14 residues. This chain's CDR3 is CASSGGANNSPLHF. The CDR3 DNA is TGTGCCAGCAGCGGCGGAGCCAATAATTCACCCCTCCACTTT.

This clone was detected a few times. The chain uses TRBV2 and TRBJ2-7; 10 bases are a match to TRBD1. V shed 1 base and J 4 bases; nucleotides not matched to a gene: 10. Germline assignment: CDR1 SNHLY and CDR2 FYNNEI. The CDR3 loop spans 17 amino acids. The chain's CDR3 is CASSEVSPGQGRYEQYF. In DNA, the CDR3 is TGTGCCAGCAGTGAAGTCTCCCCGGGACAGGGGAGGTACGAGCAGTACTTC. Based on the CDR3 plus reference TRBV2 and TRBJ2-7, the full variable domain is EPEVTQTPSHQVTQMGQEVILRCVPISNHLYFYWYRQILGQKVEFLVSFYNNEISEKSEIFDDQFSVERPDGSNFTLKIRSTKLEDSAMYFCASSEVSPGQGRYEQYFGPGTRLTVT.

CDR3 in amino acids: CASSLQTNTGELFF. The CDR3 DNA sequence: TGTGCCAGCAGCCTACAGACGAACACCGGGGAGCTGTTTTTT. This sequence joins TRBV14 and TRBJ2-2; D uncertain. Trimming shortened V by 4 bases and J by 0 bases, and 6 bases separated the two germline ends. The CDR3 is made up of 14 amino acids. Germline CDR1 is SGHDN and CDR2 is FVKESK.

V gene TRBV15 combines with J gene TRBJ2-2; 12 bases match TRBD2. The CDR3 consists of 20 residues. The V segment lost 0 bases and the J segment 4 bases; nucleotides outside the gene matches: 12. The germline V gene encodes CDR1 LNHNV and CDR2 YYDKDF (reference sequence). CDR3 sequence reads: CATSRERLAGGPGTTGELFF. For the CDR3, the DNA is TGTGCCACCAGCAGAGAGAGGCTAGCGGGAGGGCCTGGTACCACCGGGGAGCTGTTTTTT.

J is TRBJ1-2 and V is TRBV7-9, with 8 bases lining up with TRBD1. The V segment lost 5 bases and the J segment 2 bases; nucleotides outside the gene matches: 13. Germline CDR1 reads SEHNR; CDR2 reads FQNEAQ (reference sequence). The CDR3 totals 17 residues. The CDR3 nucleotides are TGTGCCAGCAGCCCGAACGTGGGACAGGAATTAAACTATGGCTACACCTTC. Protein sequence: CASSPNVGQELNYGYTF.

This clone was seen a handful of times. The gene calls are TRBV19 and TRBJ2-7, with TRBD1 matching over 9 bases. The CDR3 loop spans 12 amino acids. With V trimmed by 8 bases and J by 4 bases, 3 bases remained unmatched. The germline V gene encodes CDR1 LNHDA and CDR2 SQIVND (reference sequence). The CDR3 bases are TGTGCCAGTGGGACAGGGTTGTACGAGCAGTACTTC. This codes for CASGTGLYEQYF.

The CDR3 region has the DNA TGTGCCAGCAGCGAGCGGGAGGTTTACAATGAGCAGTTCTTC. Amino acids: CASSEREVYNEQFF. The J gene is TRBJ2-1, the V gene TRBV9, with 9 nucleotides matching TRBD2. CDR1 is SGDLS, CDR2 YYNGEE, per germline. CDR3 length: 14 amino acids. V lost 3 bases to trimming and J lost 4 bases; unmatched junction nucleotides: 2.

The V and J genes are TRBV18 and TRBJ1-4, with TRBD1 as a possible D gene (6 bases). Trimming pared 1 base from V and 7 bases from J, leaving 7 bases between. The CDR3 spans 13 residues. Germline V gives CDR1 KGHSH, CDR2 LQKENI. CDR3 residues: CASSPLQGEKLFF. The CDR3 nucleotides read TGTGCCAGCTCACCACTACAGGGTGAAAAACTGTTTTTT.

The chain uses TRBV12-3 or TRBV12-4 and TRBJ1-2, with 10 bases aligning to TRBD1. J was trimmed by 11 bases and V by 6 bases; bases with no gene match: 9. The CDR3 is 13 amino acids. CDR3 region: CASSAGQGLGYTF. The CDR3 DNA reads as TGTGCCAGCAGCGCGGGACAGGGGTTGGGATACACCTTC.

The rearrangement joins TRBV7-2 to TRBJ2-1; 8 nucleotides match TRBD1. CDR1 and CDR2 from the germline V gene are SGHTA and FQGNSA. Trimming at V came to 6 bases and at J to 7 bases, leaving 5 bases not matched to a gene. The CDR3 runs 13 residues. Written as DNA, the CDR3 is TGTGCCAGCAGGGCAGGGGGCAATAATGAGCAGTTCTTC. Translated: CASRAGGNNEQFF.

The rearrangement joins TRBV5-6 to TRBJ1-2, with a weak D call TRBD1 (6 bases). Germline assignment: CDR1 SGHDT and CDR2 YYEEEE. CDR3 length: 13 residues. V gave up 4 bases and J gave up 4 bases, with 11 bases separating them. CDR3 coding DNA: TGTGCCAGCAGCCTAGACAGGTTCTATGGCTACACCTTC. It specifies CASSLDRFYGYTF.

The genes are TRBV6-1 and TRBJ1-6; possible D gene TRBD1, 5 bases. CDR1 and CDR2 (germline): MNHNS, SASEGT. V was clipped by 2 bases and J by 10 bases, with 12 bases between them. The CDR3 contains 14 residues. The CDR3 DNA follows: TGTGCCAGCAGTGAACTCCAGGGCGCATCACCCCTCCACTTT. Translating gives CASSELQGASPLHF.

CDR3 sequence: CASRSGGNYGYTF. The CDR3 DNA is TGTGCCAGCAGATCAGGGGGCAACTATGGCTACACCTTC. The chain carries TRBV28 and TRBJ1-2; TRBD1 aligns across 8 bases. The CDR3 runs 13 residues. Germline V gene lookup returns CDR1 MDHEN and CDR2 SYDVKM. The J segment lost 2 bases and the V segment lost 6 bases, leaving 2 bases of the junction unmatched.

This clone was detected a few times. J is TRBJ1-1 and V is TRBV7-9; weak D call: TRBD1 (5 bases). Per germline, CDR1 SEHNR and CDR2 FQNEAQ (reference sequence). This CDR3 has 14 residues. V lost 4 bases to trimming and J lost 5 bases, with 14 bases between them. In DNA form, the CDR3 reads TGTGCCAGCAGCTCCCGGGGAGGGGAGACTGAAGCTTTCTTT. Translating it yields CASSSRGGETEAFF.